Listed below are T cell receptor beta chains from one sample, sequenced in a study of shared clonotypes between healthy human individuals. Clones were sequenced by immunoSEQ multiplex PCR, and TCRdb holds only the in-frame ones, with some missing. Of 2,500,000 or so clones listed, under 95% are singletons. The sample comprised naive CD4+ T cells from PBMCs. Source of these receptors: a man younger than 30 in good health. Some clones in this sample may be carry-over from other donors' samples. CDR3s include the opening cysteine and the closing phenylalanine or tryptophan. The D gene is left open where the match is weak. Clone size is given for some rows only: seen once, a few or many times, or a class if the clone is expanded.

j_gene: TRBJ2-1
abundance: NA
v_gene: TRBV15
d_gene: NA
CDR3nt: TGTGCCACCAAGGTTGTGGAGGCCGTCTACAATGAGCAGTTCTTC
CDR3aa: CATKVVEAVYNEQFF

j_gene: TRBJ2-2
abundance: NA
v_gene: TRBV5-1
d_gene: NA
CDR3nt: TGCGCCAGCAGCTTGGATGTGACGGAAAACGCCGGGGAGCTGTTTTTT
CDR3aa: CASSLDVTENAGELFF

j_gene: TRBJ1-2
abundance: NA
v_gene: TRBV9
d_gene: NA
CDR3nt: TGTGCCAGCAGCGTAGAGGTAGCCGCCTCCTATGGCTACACCTTC
CDR3aa: CASSVEVAASYGYTF

j_gene: TRBJ1-2
abundance: NA
v_gene: TRBV15
d_gene: NA
CDR3nt: TGTGCCACCAGCAGAGATGAAGACATTTACTATGGCTACACCTTC
CDR3aa: CATSRDEDIYYGYTF

j_gene: TRBJ1-1
abundance: once
v_gene: TRBV18
d_gene: TRBD1
CDR3nt: TGTGCCAGCTCACCACCGCAGGGGGTGACCACTGAAGCTTTCTTT
CDR3aa: CASSPPQGVTTEAFF

j_gene: TRBJ1-1
abundance: NA
v_gene: TRBV12-5
d_gene: NA
CDR3nt: TGTGCTAGTGCCTCGACAGGTCGTACTGAAGCTTTCTTT
CDR3aa: CASASTGRTEAFF

j_gene: TRBJ1-5
abundance: NA
v_gene: TRBV5-5
d_gene: NA
CDR3nt: TGTGCCAGCAGCTTGTACAGGAACTTAAATCAGCCCCAGCATTTT
CDR3aa: CASSLYRNLNQPQHF

j_gene: TRBJ1-5
abundance: NA
v_gene: TRBV4-1
d_gene: NA
CDR3nt: TGCGCCAGCAGCCAAGGCGACGGGGGGAATTCGCCCCAGCATTTT
CDR3aa: CASSQGDGGNSPQHF

j_gene: TRBJ1-5
abundance: NA
v_gene: TRBV28
d_gene: NA
CDR3nt: TGTGCCAGCACAGGCGGGCCGGGCAATCAGCCCCAGCATTTT
CDR3aa: CASTGGPGNQPQHF

j_gene: TRBJ1-4
abundance: NA
v_gene: TRBV27
d_gene: TRBD1
CDR3nt: TGTGCCAGCAGTTTATCCATGAGGGGGCGGGAAAAACTGTTTTTT
CDR3aa: CASSLSMRGREKLFF

j_gene: TRBJ1-4
abundance: NA
v_gene: TRBV19
d_gene: NA
CDR3nt: TGTGCCAGTAGTAAGGGGGTTAGTGAAAAACTGTTTTTT
CDR3aa: CASSKGVSEKLFF

j_gene: TRBJ1-1
abundance: NA
v_gene: TRBV6-1
d_gene: NA
CDR3nt: TGTGCCAGCAGTGAATTTAGACAGGTTGTTGAAGCTTTCTTT
CDR3aa: CASSEFRQVVEAFF

j_gene: TRBJ2-4
abundance: NA
v_gene: TRBV2
d_gene: NA
CDR3nt: TGTGCCAGCAGTGAATACAGTTTAGCCAAAAACATTCAGTACTTC
CDR3aa: CASSEYSLAKNIQYF

j_gene: TRBJ2-7
abundance: NA
v_gene: TRBV6-5
d_gene: TRBD2
CDR3nt: TGTGCCAGCAGACCCTATAGCGGGAGCTCCTACGAGCAGTACTTC
CDR3aa: CASRPYSGSSYEQYF

j_gene: TRBJ2-1
abundance: NA
v_gene: TRBV19
d_gene: NA
CDR3nt: TGTGCCAGTAGGATAGAAGCGGTGAGCTCCTACAATGAGCAGTTCTTC
CDR3aa: CASRIEAVSSYNEQFF

j_gene: TRBJ2-7
abundance: NA
v_gene: TRBV9
d_gene: TRBD1
CDR3nt: TGTGCCAGCAGCGTAGATTGGAGGACAGGGGCCTACGAGCAGTACTTC
CDR3aa: CASSVDWRTGAYEQYF

j_gene: TRBJ2-3
abundance: NA
v_gene: TRBV7-9
d_gene: TRBD1
CDR3nt: TGTGCCACCGGGGACAGCGGACCAGATACGCAGTATTTT
CDR3aa: CATGDSGPDTQYF

j_gene: TRBJ2-5
abundance: NA
v_gene: TRBV5-1
d_gene: TRBD1
CDR3nt: TGCGCCAGCAGCCGGGGACAGGGACACGAGACCCAGTACTTC
CDR3aa: CASSRGQGHETQYF

j_gene: TRBJ2-3
abundance: NA
v_gene: TRBV4-2
d_gene: TRBD1
CDR3nt: TGTGCCAGCAGCCCTCGGACAGGGGGCTTAAGAACCACAGATACGCAGTATTTT
CDR3aa: CASSPRTGGLRTTDTQYF

j_gene: TRBJ1-2
abundance: NA
v_gene: TRBV5-1
d_gene: NA
CDR3nt: TGCGCCAGCAGCTCAGGGCTTCCTGGCTACACCTTC
CDR3aa: CASSSGLPGYTF

j_gene: TRBJ2-2
abundance: NA
v_gene: TRBV11-2
d_gene: NA
CDR3nt: TGTGCCAGCAGCCCCGACCTTAGAACCGGGGAGCTGTTTTTT
CDR3aa: CASSPDLRTGELFF

j_gene: TRBJ2-7
abundance: NA
v_gene: TRBV18
d_gene: TRBD1
CDR3nt: TGTGCCAGCTCATCCCGGGACAGGGGCTACGAGCAGTACTTC
CDR3aa: CASSSRDRGYEQYF

j_gene: TRBJ2-7
abundance: NA
v_gene: TRBV7-9
d_gene: TRBD1
CDR3nt: TGTGCCAGCAGCTTTGGACAGGCAGTTGGGAACGAGCAGTACTTC
CDR3aa: CASSFGQAVGNEQYF

j_gene: TRBJ2-3
abundance: NA
v_gene: TRBV30
d_gene: TRBD1
CDR3nt: TGTGCCTGGAGGCCCTTGGACAGGGGGCGGAGGCCAGATACGCAGTATTTT
CDR3aa: CAWRPLDRGRRPDTQYF

j_gene: TRBJ2-1
abundance: NA
v_gene: TRBV4-3
d_gene: NA
CDR3nt: TGCGCCAGCAGCCGAGCGGGTGCACCGGTTGAGCAGTTCTTC
CDR3aa: CASSRAGAPVEQFF

j_gene: TRBJ1-2
abundance: NA
v_gene: TRBV5-1
d_gene: TRBD1
CDR3nt: TGCGCCAGCAGCTTGGGGGTAGAGGACAGGGGCTATGGCTACACCTTC
CDR3aa: CASSLGVEDRGYGYTF

j_gene: TRBJ2-7
abundance: NA
v_gene: TRBV10-1
d_gene: NA
CDR3nt: TGCGCCAGCAGTGAGAAACTCCTTCTCCCCTACGAGCAGTACTTC
CDR3aa: CASSEKLLLPYEQYF

j_gene: TRBJ1-1
abundance: NA
v_gene: TRBV6-1
d_gene: NA
CDR3nt: TGTGCCAGCAGTGAATATAAAGCGATGAACACTGAAGCTTTCTTT
CDR3aa: CASSEYKAMNTEAFF

j_gene: TRBJ2-7
abundance: once
v_gene: TRBV28
d_gene: NA
CDR3nt: TGTGCCAGCAGTTTCCGGTACGAGCAGTACTTC
CDR3aa: CASSFRYEQYF

j_gene: TRBJ2-5
abundance: NA
v_gene: TRBV7-9
d_gene: TRBD2
CDR3nt: TGTGCCAGCAGCTTAGGGGAGGGAGAGACCCAGTACTTC
CDR3aa: CASSLGEGETQYF

j_gene: TRBJ2-7
abundance: NA
v_gene: TRBV5-4
d_gene: NA
CDR3nt: TGTGCCAGCAGCTTGGCGCAGGGCTACGAGCAGTACTTC
CDR3aa: CASSLAQGYEQYF

j_gene: TRBJ2-7
abundance: NA
v_gene: TRBV18
d_gene: TRBD1
CDR3nt: TGTGCCAGCTTAACCGGGACAGGGGCCTACGAGCAGTACTTC
CDR3aa: CASLTGTGAYEQYF

j_gene: TRBJ2-2
abundance: NA
v_gene: TRBV5-1
d_gene: TRBD2
CDR3nt: TGCGCCAGCAGCCGATTAGCGGGAGCGAACACCGGGGAGCTGTTTTTT
CDR3aa: CASSRLAGANTGELFF

j_gene: TRBJ2-1
abundance: NA
v_gene: TRBV18
d_gene: NA
CDR3nt: TGTGCCAGCTCACCGGGTCATGGGGACTACAATGAGCAGTTCTTC
CDR3aa: CASSPGHGDYNEQFF

j_gene: TRBJ2-5
abundance: NA
v_gene: TRBV29-1
d_gene: NA
CDR3nt: TGCAGCGTTGATCAGGGAATTCGGGAGACCCAGTACTTC
CDR3aa: CSVDQGIRETQYF

j_gene: TRBJ2-7
abundance: NA
v_gene: TRBV6-1
d_gene: NA
CDR3nt: TGTGCCAGCAGCCGGGACTCATTATACGAGCAGTACTTC
CDR3aa: CASSRDSLYEQYF

j_gene: TRBJ1-5
abundance: NA
v_gene: TRBV27
d_gene: TRBD1
CDR3nt: TGTGCCAGCAGTCGGGACAGTCGGCAGCCCCAGCATTTT
CDR3aa: CASSRDSRQPQHF

j_gene: TRBJ1-5
abundance: NA
v_gene: TRBV5-1
d_gene: NA
CDR3nt: TGCGCCAGCAGTCCAATCTCCCTACGGGAGTCTCAGAGCAATCAGCCCCAGCATTTT
CDR3aa: CASSPISLRESQSNQPQHF

j_gene: TRBJ2-5
abundance: NA
v_gene: TRBV28
d_gene: NA
CDR3nt: TGTGCCAGCCCCCCGCCTAACGGGAGAAAAGAGACCCAGTACTTC
CDR3aa: CASPPPNGRKETQYF